These 29 T cell receptor beta chains were sequenced from one sample in a study of blood T cell repertoires in COVID-19. Produced via immunoSEQ multiplex PCR; TCRdb's table is partial and in-frame only. This sample yields 180,000 or so clones, of which 70% to 90% are seen a single time; 4.9% belongs to the top ten. Sequenced: peripheral blood. The origin of the receptors is a woman older than 75 with acute or convalescent COVID-19.

This clone was picked up a small number of times. This sequence joins TRBV10-3 and TRBJ1-5, with 8 bases aligning to TRBD1. CDR1 ENHRY and CDR2 SYGVKD come from the germline V gene. The junction had 4 bases not matched to a gene; V was cut back by 4 bases and J by 5 bases. CDR3 size: 14 residues. The CDR3 reads CAISATGEDQPQHF. The CDR3 bases are TGTGCCATCAGTGCGACAGGGGAGGATCAGCCCCAGCATTTT.

V usage is TRBV5-4 and J usage is TRBJ1-3; no reliable D call. V was clipped by 4 bases and J by 0 bases, with 8 bases between them. The CDR3 runs 14 residues. Germline V CDR1 and CDR2: SGHNT, YYREEE (reference sequence). The CDR3 DNA reads TGTGCCAGCAGCCGAGAGGCCTCTGGAAACACCATATATTTT. Translated, it gives CASSREASGNTIYF.

The V gene is TRBV19, the J gene TRBJ1-5; the D is unclear. This CDR3 has 13 amino acids. V was cut by 6 bases and J by 7 bases, with 13 bases left in between. Per the germline V gene, CDR1 is LNHDA and CDR2 is SQIVND (reference sequence). CDR3 nucleotides: TGTGCCAGTAGGAACAGTCCCGCGCAGCCCCAGCATTTT. This encodes CASRNSPAQPQHF.

The count of this clone is one. V usage is TRBV7-2 and J usage is TRBJ2-4; 7 nucleotides align to TRBD2. V gave up 1 base and J gave up 1 base; unmatched junction bases: 7. Per the germline V gene, CDR1 is SGHTA and CDR2 is FQGNSA. CDR3 length equals 17 residues. The CDR3 reads CASSLVGGDGAKNIQYF. Here the CDR3 DNA reads TGTGCCAGCAGCTTAGTGGGGGGGGACGGGGCCAAAAACATTCAGTACTTC.

The chain links TRBV29-1 to TRBJ2-7; TRBD2 is a possible D gene (5 bases). Germline V gene sequence: CDR1 SQVTM, CDR2 ANQGSEA. There are 11 residues in the CDR3. Deletions cut 7 bases from V and 3 bases from J, with 10 bases between. The CDR3 region is CSAGGLYEQYF. DNA for the CDR3: TGCAGCGCTGGAGGACTCTACGAGCAGTACTTC.

This clone came up once. The V gene is TRBV7-2, the J gene TRBJ1-5, with D possibly matching TRBD1 (6 bases). V lost 3 bases and J lost 7, with 13 bases in between. The germline CDR1 and CDR2 sequences are SGHTA and FQGNSA. There are 14 residues in the CDR3. CDR3 in amino acids: CASSFGGGQQPQHF. CDR3 sequence (DNA): TGTGCCAGCAGCTTCGGCGGGGGGCAGCAGCCCCAGCATTTT.

The chain has TRBV6-5 and TRBJ1-5; a possible D gene is TRBD1 (6 bases). Germline CDR1 reads MNHEY; CDR2 reads SVGAGI. The V end was cut by 4 bases, the J end by 2 bases, with 12 bases between. The CDR3 is 15 amino acids. The CDR3 loop is CASSSVQGRNQPQHF. CDR3 sequence (DNA): TGTGCCAGCAGTTCCGTACAGGGTCGCAATCAGCCCCAGCATTTT.

CDR3 nucleotide sequence: TGTGCCAGCTCTTCAGGACAGGGATTGAACACTGAAGCTTTCTTT. As protein: CASSSGQGLNTEAFF. The chain joins TRBV18 to TRBJ1-1, with TRBD1 matching 8 bases. The V and J ends lost 6 bases and 0 bases, in that order; junction bases with no gene match: 6. This CDR3 contains 15 residues. Germline assignment: CDR1 KGHSH and CDR2 LQKENI.

The chain combines TRBV5-1 with TRBJ2-3; 7 nucleotides align to TRBD1. V was clipped by 0 bases and J by 4 bases; unmatched bases: 5. The germline V gene encodes CDR1 SGHRS and CDR2 YFSETQ. This CDR3 comprises 15 residues. The CDR3 loop reads CASSLGDRVPDTQYF. In DNA form, the CDR3 reads TGCGCCAGCAGCTTGGGTGACAGGGTCCCAGATACGCAGTATTTT.

V is TRBV5-4 and J is TRBJ2-3; 9 bases are shared with TRBD2. Germline V gene sequence: CDR1 SGHNT, CDR2 YYREEE (reference sequence). J gave up 4 bases and V 0 bases, and 9 bases lay outside the gene matches. The CDR3 runs to 17 residues. The CDR3 nucleotides are TGTGCCAGCAGCTTGGCCCCGCGGGAGGGCGTGGCAGATACGCAGTATTTT. This sequence encodes CASSLAPREGVADTQYF.

The V gene is TRBV7-9, the J gene TRBJ2-4; 9 bases map to TRBD1. CDR3 length: 14 amino acids. Germline V gene lookup returns CDR1 SEHNR and CDR2 FQNEAQ (reference sequence). V lost 5 bases to trimming and J lost 8 bases; unmatched junction nucleotides: 7. CDR3 in DNA: TGTGCCAGCAGCCCACAGGGGGCGCAGGACATTCAGTACTTC. This encodes CASSPQGAQDIQYF.

This chain uses TRBV20-1 with TRBJ1-2; a weak D match, TRBD1 (5 bases). CDR3 length equals 14 residues. CDR1 is DFQATT, CDR2 SNEGSKA, per germline (reference sequence). V was clipped by 3 bases and J by 6 bases, with 17 bases between them. The CDR3 sequence is CSASRGWVRDGYTF. The CDR3 bases are TGCAGTGCTAGTCGGGGGTGGGTACGGGATGGCTACACCTTC.

The chain employs TRBV19 and TRBJ2-1, with D possibly matching TRBD2 (6 bases). This CDR3 is 14 amino acids long. Germline V lookup: CDR1 LNHDA, CDR2 SQIVND (reference sequence). The V end was cut by 1 base, the J end by 14 bases, with 18 bases between. CDR3 in DNA: TGTGCCAGTAGTATAGTAGTTACTCGGGAGTTAAAGTTCTTC. Encoded protein: CASSIVVTRELKFF.

The chain joins TRBV11-2 to TRBJ2-5; D unresolved. This CDR3 contains 12 residues. V lost 5 bases and J lost 5, with 9 bases in between. Germline values: CDR1 SGHAT, CDR2 FQNNGV. The CDR3 here is CASSALSETQYF. The CDR3 nucleotides are TGTGCCAGCAGCGCCCTATCGGAGACCCAGTACTTC.

This clone was seen just once. The V and J genes are TRBV7-2 and TRBJ2-5; TRBD2 might be the D (6 bases). Germline V gene data show CDR1 as SGHTA and CDR2 as FQGNSA. The CDR3 loop spans 13 amino acids. The V end was cut by 8 bases, the J end by 9 bases, with 19 bases between. In DNA form, the CDR3 reads TGTGCCAGCCTTAGCGGAGCCCAGCGGGCCCAGTACTTC. It encodes CASLSGAQRAQYF.

The genes are TRBV2 and TRBJ2-5; D remains ambiguous. Germline values: CDR1 SNHLY, CDR2 FYNNEI. V gave up 4 bases and J gave up 3 bases, with 6 bases separating them. CDR3 length equals 12 residues. CDR3 DNA sequence: TGTGCCAGCAGTGGGCAGAAAGAGACCCAGTACTTC. Protein product: CASSGQKETQYF.

The rearrangement links TRBV5-1 to TRBJ2-7; TRBD2 is a possible D gene (6 bases). CDR1 is SGHRS and CDR2 is YFSETQ in the germline V gene. V was shortened by 3 bases and J by 2 bases, with 18 bases between the two germline ends. CDR3 length equals 16 residues. For the CDR3, the DNA is TGCGCCAGCAGCTATTCTGGGGGAGGAAGAGCCTACGAGCAGTACTTC. Its translation: CASSYSGGGRAYEQYF.

The chain combines TRBV12-3 or TRBV12-4 with TRBJ1-2; possibly TRBD1 for D (6 bases). V lost 4 bases and J lost 9, with 9 bases in between. This CDR3 is built from 11 residues. The DNA for the CDR3 is TGTGCCAGCAGTTCAGGGGATAGCTACACCTTC. Translated: CASSSGDSYTF.

The chain employs TRBV12-5 and TRBJ2-2, with D unclear. The germline gives CDR1 LGHNT, CDR2 FRNRAP. The germline V and J ends were trimmed by 7 bases and 2 bases, with 8 bases remaining between them. The CDR3 covers 13 residues. CDR3 sequence: CASAPYNTGELFF. As DNA, the CDR3 is TGTGCTAGTGCCCCTTATAACACCGGGGAGCTGTTTTTT.

The rearrangement uses TRBV7-9 and TRBJ2-3, with D perhaps TRBD1 (5 bases). Trimming took 5 bases from V and 0 from J, leaving 15 bases between them. CDR1 SEHNR and CDR2 FQNEAQ come from the germline V gene (reference sequence). CDR3 length equals 16 residues. The DNA for the CDR3 is TGTGCCAGCAGCCCACTTGTTACAGGAAGCACAGATACGCAGTATTTT. The encoded protein is CASSPLVTGSTDTQYF.

This chain links TRBV3-1 (or the pseudogene TRBV3-2) with TRBJ1-5; no reliable D call. Between the trimmed V and J ends, which lost 0 bases and 1 base, there was a span of 7 bases. The germline V gene has CDR1 LGHDT and CDR2 YNNKEL (reference sequence). This CDR3 is 15 amino acids long. The CDR3 DNA sequence: TGTGCCAGCAGCCAAGACCAAAGCAGCAATCAGCCCCAGCATTTT. It codes for CASSQDQSSNQPQHF.

The chain links TRBV27 to TRBJ2-7; D gene uncertain. Germline V gene lookup returns CDR1 MNHEY and CDR2 SMNVEV (reference sequence). The ends were cut back, 6 bases at V and 0 bases at J, with 15 bases in the middle. The CDR3 runs to 15 residues. The CDR3 loop is CASRRDGPSSYEQYF. The CDR3 region has the DNA TGTGCCAGCAGGCGCGACGGTCCTAGCTCCTACGAGCAGTACTTC.

V gene TRBV7-2 combines with J gene TRBJ2-1, with TRBD2 matching 11 bases. The junction had 6 bases not matched to a gene; V was cut back by 5 bases and J by 3 bases. The length of the CDR3 is 16 residues. CDR1 is SGHTA and CDR2 is FQGNSA in the germline V gene. CDR3 DNA: TGTGCCAGCAGCCCCCCCGGGACTAGCGGCTACAATGAGCAGTTCTTC. Its translation: CASSPPGTSGYNEQFF.

CDR3: CAWSDRGNSPLHF. The CDR3 DNA follows: TGTGCCTGGTCGGACAGAGGCAATTCACCCCTCCACTTT. The chain carries TRBV30 and TRBJ1-6, with a weak D call TRBD1 (6 bases). This CDR3 contains 13 residues. Deletions cut 5 bases from V and 7 bases from J, with 12 bases between. CDR1 is GTSNPN and CDR2 is SVGIG in the germline V gene (reference sequence).

In regard to this clone: Other DNA sequences in this sample translate to the same CDR3. The CDR3 nucleotides are TGTGCCAGCAGTTTAGGGACAGGGCATCAGCCCCAGCATTTT. Translation: CASSLGTGHQPQHF. This chain joins TRBV28 and TRBJ1-5, with TRBD1 matching 9 bases. CDR1 and CDR2 from the germline V gene are MDHEN and SYDVKM. The CDR3 loop spans 14 amino acids. V was clipped by 2 bases and J by 5 bases; unmatched bases: 1.

The V call is TRBV6-5, the J call TRBJ2-7, with TRBD2 matching 12 bases. This CDR3 has 16 amino acids. V lost 4 bases, J lost 2 bases, and 6 bases stayed unmatched. Germline CDR1 is MNHEY and CDR2 is SVGAGI. CDR3 sequence reads: CASSFVGLAGTYEQYF. The CDR3 DNA sequence: TGTGCCAGCAGTTTTGTAGGACTAGCGGGGACCTACGAGCAGTACTTC.

CDR3 sequence: CASSRQGAYEQYF. CDR3 DNA: TGTGCCAGCAGCCGACAGGGGGCGTACGAGCAGTACTTC. This sequence joins TRBV2 and TRBJ2-7, with 10 bases aligning to TRBD1. The CDR3 is 13 amino acids. V shed 6 bases and J 4 bases; nucleotides not matched to a gene: 3. In germline, CDR1 is SNHLY, CDR2 FYNNEI.

This chain uses TRBV5-8 with TRBJ2-1; 11 bases match TRBD2. This CDR3 has 17 amino acids. The junction had 9 bases not matched to a gene; V was cut back by 1 base and J by 6 bases. Germline loops: CDR1 SGHTS, CDR2 YDEGEE. The CDR3 coding sequence is TGTGCCAGCAGCTTGACTACGACTAGCGGGGCCGTCAATGAGCAGTTCTTC. Encoded protein: CASSLTTTSGAVNEQFF.

The J gene is TRBJ2-2, the V gene TRBV11-3; 7 positions match TRBD1. Germline V gene data show CDR1 as SGHNT and CDR2 as YENEEA. The V segment lost 1 base and the J segment 4 bases; nucleotides outside the gene matches: 3. The length of the CDR3 is 15 residues. This CDR3 reads CASSLATGITGELFF. The CDR3 DNA reads TGTGCCAGCAGCTTAGCGACAGGGATCACCGGGGAGCTGTTTTTT.